This T cell receptor beta chain is drawn from a study of cytomegalovirus exposure and HLA in healthy donors. Study at large: Researchers previously reported finding some 110 million unique TCR beta sequences from approximately 200 million T cells.

The primer mix had 60 Vbeta and 13 Jbeta primers. The assay was immunoSEQ multiplex PCR, and TCRdb's table has in-frame clones only and misses some. The sample has roughly 110,000 clones; about 80% are singletons. Overall study findings and caveats: In a later analysis, the majority of CMV-associated beta chains seemingly showed HLA restriction. Later genetic work tied a missense DCLRE1C variant to beta-chain V and J trimming. A few V segments could not be told apart, such as TRBV6-2 and TRBV6-3, and were left out.

A word on this clone: Its target is not known.

V was clipped by 2 bases and J by 4 bases, with 14 bases between them. Germline CDR1 is MNHEY and CDR2 is SMNVEV (reference sequence). The CDR3 has 15 amino acids. The chain links TRBV27 to TRBJ1-2; unclear D gene. This clonotype was obtained from a middle-aged woman in good health and CMV-seropositive. Sequencing was performed on PBMCs. CDR3 sequence (DNA): TGTGCCAGCAGTTTAGAAGGTCGGGAAAGCTATGGCTACACCTTC. It specifies CASSLEGRESYGYTF.